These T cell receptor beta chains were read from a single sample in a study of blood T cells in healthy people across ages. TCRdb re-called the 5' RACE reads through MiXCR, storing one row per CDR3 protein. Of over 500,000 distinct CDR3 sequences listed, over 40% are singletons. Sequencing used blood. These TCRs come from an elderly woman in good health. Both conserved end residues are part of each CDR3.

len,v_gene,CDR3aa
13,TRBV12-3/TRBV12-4,CASLTSGTDTQYF
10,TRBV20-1,CSASRNEQFF
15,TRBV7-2,CASSLYGLMNTEAFF
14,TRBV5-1,CASSLVAATDTQYF
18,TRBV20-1,CSARGGISGGLAKNIQYF
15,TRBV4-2,CASSDQGGLQDEQYF
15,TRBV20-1,CSASGAAYSNQPQHF
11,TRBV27,CASSTGLTEYF
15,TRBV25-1,CASSEDRAIQGTQYF
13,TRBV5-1,CASGNTGGEKLFF
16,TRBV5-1,CASSPTGTTNTGELFF
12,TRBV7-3,CASRSPGTPAFF
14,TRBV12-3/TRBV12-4,CASSSQGNNSPLHF
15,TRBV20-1,CSAFVGQGSNQPQHF
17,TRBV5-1,CASSLGTVAPGVTEAFF
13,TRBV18,CASSPNNRNEQFF
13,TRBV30,CAWTGQTTDTQYF
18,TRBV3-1,CASSQDRQDRGKNYGYTF
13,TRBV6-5,CASSSGTEYEQYF
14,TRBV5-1,CASNQGTNTGELFF